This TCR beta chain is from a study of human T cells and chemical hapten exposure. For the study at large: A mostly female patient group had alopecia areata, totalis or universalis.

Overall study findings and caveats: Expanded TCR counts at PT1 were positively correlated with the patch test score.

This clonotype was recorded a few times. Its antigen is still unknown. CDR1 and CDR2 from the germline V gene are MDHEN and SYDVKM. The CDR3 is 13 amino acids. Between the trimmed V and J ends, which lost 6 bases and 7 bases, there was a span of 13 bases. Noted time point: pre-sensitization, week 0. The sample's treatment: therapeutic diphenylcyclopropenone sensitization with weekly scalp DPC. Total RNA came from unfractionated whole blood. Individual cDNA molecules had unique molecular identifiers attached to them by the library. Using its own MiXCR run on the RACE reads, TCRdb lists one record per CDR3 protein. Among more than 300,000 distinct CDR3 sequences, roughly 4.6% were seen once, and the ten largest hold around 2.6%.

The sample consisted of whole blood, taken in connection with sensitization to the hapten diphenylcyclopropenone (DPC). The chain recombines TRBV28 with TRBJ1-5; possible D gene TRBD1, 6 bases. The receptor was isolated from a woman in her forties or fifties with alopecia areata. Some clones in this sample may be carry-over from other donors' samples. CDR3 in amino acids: CASRLGGPQPQHF. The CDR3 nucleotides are TGTGCCAGCAGACTGGGGGGGCCACAGCCCCAGCATTTT.